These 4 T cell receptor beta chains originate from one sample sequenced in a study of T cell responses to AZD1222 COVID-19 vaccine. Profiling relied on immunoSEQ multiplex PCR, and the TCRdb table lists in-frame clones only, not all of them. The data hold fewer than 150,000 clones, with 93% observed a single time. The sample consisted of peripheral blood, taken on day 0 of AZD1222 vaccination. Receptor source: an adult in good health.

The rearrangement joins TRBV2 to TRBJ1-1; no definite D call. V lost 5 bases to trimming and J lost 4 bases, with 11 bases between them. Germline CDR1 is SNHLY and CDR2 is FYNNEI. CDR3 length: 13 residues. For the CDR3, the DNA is TGTGCCAGCAGTCAGATTTCTGGCACTGAAGCTTTCTTT. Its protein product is CASSQISGTEAFF. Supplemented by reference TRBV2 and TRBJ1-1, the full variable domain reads EPEVTQTPSHQVTQMGQEVILRCVPISNHLYFYWYRQILGQKVEFLVSFYNNEISEKSEIFDDQFSVERPDGSNFTLKIRSTKLEDSAMYFCASSQISGTEAFFGQGTRLTVV.

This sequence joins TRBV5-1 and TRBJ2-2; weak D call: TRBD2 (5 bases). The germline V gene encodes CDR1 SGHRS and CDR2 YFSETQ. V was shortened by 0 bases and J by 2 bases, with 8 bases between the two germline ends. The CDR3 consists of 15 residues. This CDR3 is CASSLAPGNTGELFF. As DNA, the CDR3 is TGCGCCAGCAGCTTGGCCCCGGGAAACACCGGGGAGCTGTTTTTT. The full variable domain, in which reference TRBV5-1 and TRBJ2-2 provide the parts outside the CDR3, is KAGVTQTPRYLIKTRGQQVTLSCSPISGHRSVSWYQQTPGQGLQFLFEYFSETQRNKGNFPGRFSGRQFSNSRSEMNVSTLELGDSALYLCASSLAPGNTGELFFGEGSRLTVL.

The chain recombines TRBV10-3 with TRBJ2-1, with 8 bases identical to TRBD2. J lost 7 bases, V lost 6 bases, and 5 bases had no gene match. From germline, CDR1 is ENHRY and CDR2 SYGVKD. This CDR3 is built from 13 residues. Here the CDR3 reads CAIRPGLGNEQFF. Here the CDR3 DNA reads TGTGCCATCAGACCGGGACTAGGTAATGAGCAGTTCTTC.

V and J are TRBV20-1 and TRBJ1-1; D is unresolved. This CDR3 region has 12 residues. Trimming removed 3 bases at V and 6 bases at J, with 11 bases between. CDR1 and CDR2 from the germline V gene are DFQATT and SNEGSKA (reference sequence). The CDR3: CSASQPEAEAFF. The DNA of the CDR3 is TGCAGTGCTAGTCAGCCAGAGGCTGAAGCTTTCTTT.